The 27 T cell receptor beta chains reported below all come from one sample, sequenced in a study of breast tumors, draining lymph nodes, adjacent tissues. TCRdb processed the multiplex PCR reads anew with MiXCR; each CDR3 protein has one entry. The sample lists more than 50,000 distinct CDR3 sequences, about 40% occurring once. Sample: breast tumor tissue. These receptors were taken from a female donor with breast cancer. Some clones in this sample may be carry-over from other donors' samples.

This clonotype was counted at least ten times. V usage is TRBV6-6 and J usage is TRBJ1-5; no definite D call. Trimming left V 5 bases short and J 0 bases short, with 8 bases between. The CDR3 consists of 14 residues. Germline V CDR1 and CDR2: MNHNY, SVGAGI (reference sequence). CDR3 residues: CASSLGYSNQPQHF. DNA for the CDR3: TGTGCCAGCAGTCTAGGGTATAGCAATCAGCCCCAGCATTTT.

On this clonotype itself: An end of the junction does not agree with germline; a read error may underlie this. The CDR3 DNA reads as TGTGCCAGCAGCTTTACCGGGACAGGATACAGTGAGCGGTTCTTC. It encodes CASSFTGTGYSERFF. V usage is TRBV7-2 and J usage is TRBJ2-1; 8 bases fit TRBD1. CDR3 length: 15 residues. Germline CDR1 reads SGHTA; CDR2 reads FQGNSA.

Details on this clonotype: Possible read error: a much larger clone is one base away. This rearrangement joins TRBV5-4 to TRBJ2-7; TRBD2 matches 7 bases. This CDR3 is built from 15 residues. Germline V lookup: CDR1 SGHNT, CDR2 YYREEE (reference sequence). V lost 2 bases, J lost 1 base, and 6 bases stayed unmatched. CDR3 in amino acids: CASSFAGAPSYEQYF. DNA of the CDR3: TGTGCCAGCAGCTTTGCGGGAGCGCCATCCTACGAGCAGTACTTC.

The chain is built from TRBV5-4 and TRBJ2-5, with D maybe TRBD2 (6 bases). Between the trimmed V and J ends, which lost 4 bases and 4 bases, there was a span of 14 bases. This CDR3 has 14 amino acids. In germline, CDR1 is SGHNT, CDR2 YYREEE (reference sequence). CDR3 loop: CASSGASARETQYF. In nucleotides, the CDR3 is TGTGCCAGCAGCGGGGCTAGCGCCCGAGAGACCCAGTACTTC.

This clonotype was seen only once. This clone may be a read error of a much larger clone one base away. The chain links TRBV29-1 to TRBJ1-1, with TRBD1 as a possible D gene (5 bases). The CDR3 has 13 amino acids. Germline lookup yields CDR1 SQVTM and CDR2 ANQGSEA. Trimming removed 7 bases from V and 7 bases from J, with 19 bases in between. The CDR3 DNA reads TGCAGCGCCCGATTGGGGGTCTACAATGAAGCTTTCTTT. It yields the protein CSARLGVYNEAFF.

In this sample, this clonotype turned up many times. DNA for the CDR3: TGTGCCAGCTCACCCGAAAGCATGGGCAGGGAAGCTTTCTTT. It translates to CASSPESMGREAFF. The chain has TRBV18 and TRBJ1-1; D gene unclear. The CDR3 is 14 amino acids. V lost 3 bases and J 8 bases, leaving 16 bases between the germline ends. Germline-derived CDR1 and CDR2 are KGHSH and LQKENI. Complete variable domain (other parts from reference TRBV18 and TRBJ1-1): NAGVMQNPRHLVRRRGQEARLRCSPMKGHSHVYWYRQLPEEGLKFMVYLQKENIIDESGMPKERFSAEFPKEGPSILRIQQVVRGDSAAYFCASSPESMGREAFFGQGTRLTVV.

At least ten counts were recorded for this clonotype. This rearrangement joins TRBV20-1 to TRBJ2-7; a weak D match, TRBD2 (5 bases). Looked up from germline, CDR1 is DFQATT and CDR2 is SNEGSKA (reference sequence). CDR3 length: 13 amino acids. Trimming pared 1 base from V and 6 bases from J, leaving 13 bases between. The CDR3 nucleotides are TGCAGTGCTAGAGCCGGGATCTTCCTCGAGCAGTACTTC. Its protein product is CSARAGIFLEQYF.

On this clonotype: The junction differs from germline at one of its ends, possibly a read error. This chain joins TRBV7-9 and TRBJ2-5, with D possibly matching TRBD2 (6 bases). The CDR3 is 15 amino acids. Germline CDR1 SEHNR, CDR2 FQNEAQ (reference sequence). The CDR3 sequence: CASGLRAGRQEAQYF. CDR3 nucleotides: TGTGCCAGCGGCTTACGAGCCGGGAGACAAGAGGCCCAGTACTTC. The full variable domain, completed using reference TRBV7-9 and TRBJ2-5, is DTGVSQNPRHKITKRGQNVTFRCDPISEHNRLYWYRQTLGQGPEFLTYFQNEAQLEKSRLLSDRFSAERPKGSFSTLEIQRTEQGDSAMYLCASGLRAGRQEAQYFGPGTRLLVL.

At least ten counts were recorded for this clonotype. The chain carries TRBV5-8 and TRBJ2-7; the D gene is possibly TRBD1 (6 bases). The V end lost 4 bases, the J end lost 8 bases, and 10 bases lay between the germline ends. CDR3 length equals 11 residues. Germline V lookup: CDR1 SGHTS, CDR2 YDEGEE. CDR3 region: CASSQTGKQYF. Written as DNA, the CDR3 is TGTGCCAGCAGCCAAACAGGGAAGCAGTACTTC.

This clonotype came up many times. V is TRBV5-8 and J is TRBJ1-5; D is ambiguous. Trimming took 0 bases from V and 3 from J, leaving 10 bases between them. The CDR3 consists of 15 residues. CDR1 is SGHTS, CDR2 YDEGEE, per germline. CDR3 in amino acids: CASSLAGRINQPQHF. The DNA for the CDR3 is TGTGCCAGCAGCTTGGCCGGCAGGATCAATCAGCCCCAGCATTTT.

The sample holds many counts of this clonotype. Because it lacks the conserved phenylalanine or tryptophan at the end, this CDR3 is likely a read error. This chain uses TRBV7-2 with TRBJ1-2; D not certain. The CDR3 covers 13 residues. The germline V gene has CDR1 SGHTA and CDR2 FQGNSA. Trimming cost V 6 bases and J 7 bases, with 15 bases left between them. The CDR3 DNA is TGTGCCAGCAGTTTTGGGGAGTATAGTGGCTACACCCTC. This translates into CASSFGEYSGYTL.

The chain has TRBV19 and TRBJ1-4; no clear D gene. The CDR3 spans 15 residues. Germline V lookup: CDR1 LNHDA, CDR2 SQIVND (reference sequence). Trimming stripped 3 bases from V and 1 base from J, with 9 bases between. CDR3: CASSIAPGTNEKLFF. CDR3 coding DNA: TGTGCCAGTAGTATCGCACCAGGAACTAATGAAAAACTGTTTTTT.

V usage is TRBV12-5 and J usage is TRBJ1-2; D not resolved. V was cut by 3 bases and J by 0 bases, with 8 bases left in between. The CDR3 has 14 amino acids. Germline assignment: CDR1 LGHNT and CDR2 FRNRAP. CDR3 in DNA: TGTGCTAGTGGTTTAGCGGGAGCTAACTATGGCTACACCTTC. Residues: CASGLAGANYGYTF.

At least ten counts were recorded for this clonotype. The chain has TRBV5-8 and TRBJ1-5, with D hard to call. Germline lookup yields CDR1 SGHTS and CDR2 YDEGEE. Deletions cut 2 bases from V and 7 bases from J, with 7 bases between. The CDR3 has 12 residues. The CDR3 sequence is CASSFSKQPQHF. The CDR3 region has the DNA TGTGCCAGCAGCTTTTCCAAACAGCCCCAGCATTTT.

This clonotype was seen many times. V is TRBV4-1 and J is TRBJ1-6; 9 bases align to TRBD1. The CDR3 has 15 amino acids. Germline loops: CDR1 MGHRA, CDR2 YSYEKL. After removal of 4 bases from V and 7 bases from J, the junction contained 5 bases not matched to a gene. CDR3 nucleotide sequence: TGCGCCAGCAGCCGGGGACAGGGTGAGAATTCACCCCTCCACTTT. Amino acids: CASSRGQGENSPLHF.

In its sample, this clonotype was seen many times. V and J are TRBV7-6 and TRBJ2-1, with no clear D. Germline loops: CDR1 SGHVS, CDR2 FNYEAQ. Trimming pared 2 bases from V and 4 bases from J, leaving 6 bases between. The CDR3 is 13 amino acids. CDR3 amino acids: CASSLIAYNEQFF. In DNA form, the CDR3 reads TGTGCCAGCAGCTTAATTGCATACAATGAGCAGTTCTTC.

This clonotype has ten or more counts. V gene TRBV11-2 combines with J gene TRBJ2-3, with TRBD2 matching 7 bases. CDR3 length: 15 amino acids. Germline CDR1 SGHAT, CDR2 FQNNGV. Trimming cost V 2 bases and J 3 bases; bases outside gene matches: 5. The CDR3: CASSLPGGETDTQYF. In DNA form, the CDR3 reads TGTGCCAGCAGCTTACCGGGAGGTGAGACAGATACGCAGTATTTT.

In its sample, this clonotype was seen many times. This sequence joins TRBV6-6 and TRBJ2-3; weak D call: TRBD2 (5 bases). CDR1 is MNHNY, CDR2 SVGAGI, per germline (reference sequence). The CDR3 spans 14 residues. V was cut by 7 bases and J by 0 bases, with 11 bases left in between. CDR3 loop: CASKPGYSTDTQYF. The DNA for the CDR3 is TGTGCCAGCAAACCGGGGTATAGCACAGATACGCAGTATTTT.

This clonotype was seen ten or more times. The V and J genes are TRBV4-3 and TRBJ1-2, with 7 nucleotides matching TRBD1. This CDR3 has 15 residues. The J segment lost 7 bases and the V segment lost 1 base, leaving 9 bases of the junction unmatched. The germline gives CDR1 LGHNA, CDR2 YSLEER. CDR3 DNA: TGCGCCAGCAGCCAAGGGCGAACAGGGGTAGGTGGCTACACCTTC. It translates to CASSQGRTGVGGYTF.

The CDR3 sequence is CATSAGGQERGNQPQHF. CDR3 DNA: TGTGCCACCAGTGCCGGGGGACAGGAAAGAGGCAATCAGCCCCAGCATTTT. The chain is built from TRBV24-1 and TRBJ1-5; the match to TRBD1 covers 8 bases. Germline-derived CDR1 and CDR2 are KGHDR and SFDVKD. The CDR3 length is 17 residues. Trimming removed 5 bases from V and 2 bases from J; junction bases left unmatched: 10.

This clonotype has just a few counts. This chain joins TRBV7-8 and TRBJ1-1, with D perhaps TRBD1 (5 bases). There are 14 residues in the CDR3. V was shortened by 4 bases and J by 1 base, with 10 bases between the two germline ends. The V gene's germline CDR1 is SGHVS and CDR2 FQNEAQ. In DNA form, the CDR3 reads TGTGCCAGCAGCTCATGGGGGGAGAACACTGAAGCTTTCTTT. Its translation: CASSSWGENTEAFF.

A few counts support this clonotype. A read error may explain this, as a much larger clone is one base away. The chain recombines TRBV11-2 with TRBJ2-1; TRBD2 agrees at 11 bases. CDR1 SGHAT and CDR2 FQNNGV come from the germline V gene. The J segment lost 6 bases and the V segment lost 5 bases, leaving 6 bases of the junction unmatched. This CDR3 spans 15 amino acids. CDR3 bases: TGTGCCAGCAGCGCGACTAGCGGGACGGGCAATGAGCAGTTCTTC. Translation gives CASSATSGTGNEQFF. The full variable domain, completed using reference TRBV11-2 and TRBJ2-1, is EAGVAQSPRYKIIEKRQSVAFWCNPISGHATLYWYQQILGQGPKLLIQFQNNGVVDDSQLPKDRFSAERLKGVDSTLKIQPAKLEDSAVYLCASSATSGTGNEQFFGPGTRLTVL.

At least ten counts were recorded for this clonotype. The CDR3 is CASSGFNNEQFF. CDR3 DNA sequence: TGTGCCAGCAGCGGATTTAATAATGAGCAGTTCTTC. The chain employs TRBV6-2 or TRBV6-3 and TRBJ2-1; D is unclear. This CDR3 is 12 amino acids long. With 6 bases removed from V and 7 bases from J, the gap between germline ends came to 10 bases. Looked up from germline, CDR1 is MNHEY and CDR2 is SVGEGT.

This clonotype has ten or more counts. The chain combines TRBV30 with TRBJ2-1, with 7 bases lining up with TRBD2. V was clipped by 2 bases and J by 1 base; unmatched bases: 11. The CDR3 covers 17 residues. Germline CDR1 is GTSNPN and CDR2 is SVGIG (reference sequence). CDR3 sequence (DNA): TGTGCCTGGAGTTCCGCCGGCGCGGGAGTTTCCTACAATGAGCAGTTCTTC. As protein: CAWSSAGAGVSYNEQFF.

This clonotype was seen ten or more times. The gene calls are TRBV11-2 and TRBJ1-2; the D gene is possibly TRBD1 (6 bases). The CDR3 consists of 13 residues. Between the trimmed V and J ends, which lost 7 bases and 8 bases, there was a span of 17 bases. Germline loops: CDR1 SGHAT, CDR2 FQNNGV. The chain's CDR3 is CASTGGNREGYTF. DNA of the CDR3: TGTGCCAGCACCGGAGGGAACAGGGAAGGCTACACCTTC.

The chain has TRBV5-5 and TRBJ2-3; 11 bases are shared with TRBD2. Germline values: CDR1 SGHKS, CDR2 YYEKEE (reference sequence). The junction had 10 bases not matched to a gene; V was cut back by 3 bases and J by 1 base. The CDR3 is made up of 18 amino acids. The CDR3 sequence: CASSSQGGTSGRTDTQYF. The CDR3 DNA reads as TGTGCCAGCAGCTCGCAAGGAGGGACTAGCGGACGCACAGATACGCAGTATTTT.

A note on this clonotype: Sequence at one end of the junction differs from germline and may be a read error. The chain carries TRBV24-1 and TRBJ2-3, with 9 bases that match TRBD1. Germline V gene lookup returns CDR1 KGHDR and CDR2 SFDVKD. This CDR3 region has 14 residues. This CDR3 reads CASSPGTGTDTQYF. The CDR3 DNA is TGTGCCTCCAGCCCCGGGACAGGGACAGATACGCAGTATTTT.